The sequence of this T cell receptor beta chain was determined in a study of T cells after yellow fever vaccination. Study-level findings and limits: Clones that expanded after primary vaccination mostly reappeared after the booster (just over 95% CD4, about 91% CD8). Weaker overall, the secondary response nonetheless peaked faster (day 5 versus 15). Contamination by abundant bulk-population clonotypes could be present in FACS-sorted repertoires.

Template switching by 5'RACE produced TCR cDNA, adding a universal primer site and UMIs. TCRdb reprocessed the 5' RACE reads via MiXCR and lists one record per CDR3 protein. The sample lists 300,000 to 400,000 distinct CDR3 sequences, 12% occurring once. This clonotype was picked up a small number of times. The antigen remains unidentified. The sequence was obtained from a man aged 18 to 30 who received the YFV17D yellow fever vaccine. The specimen comprised CD4+ T cells sorted from PBMCs, sampled 15 days after the yellow fever booster vaccination.

CDR3 region: CASSLAESRRQYF. The CDR3 coding sequence is TGTGCCAGCAGCTTAGCAGAGTCAAGAAGGCAGTATTTT. This chain uses TRBV11-3 with TRBJ2-3; D gene unclear. The germline V and J ends were trimmed by 1 base and 11 bases, with 13 bases remaining between them. Germline assignment: CDR1 SGHNT and CDR2 YENEEA. CDR3 length equals 13 residues.